Listed here is a single T cell receptor (beta chain). Roughly 0.5 to 1 ug RNA was reverse transcribed with random hexamers. A single record per CDR3 protein comes from TCRdb applying MiXCR to the immunoSEQ multiplex PCR reads. The sample holds 150,000 to 200,000 distinct CDR3 sequences, 92% seen once. The record originates from a study of CD8 T cells in Susac syndrome. The germline CDR1 and CDR2 sequences are SGHDT and YYEEEE. Trimming removed 1 base from V and 10 bases from J, with 21 bases in between. This CDR3 has 15 residues. Sample: CD4+ T cells from PBMCs. The chain recombines TRBV5-6 with TRBJ2-7, with D maybe TRBD1 (6 bases). This sequence originates from a human donor in good health. The CDR3 is CASSLRFSTGLRQYF. DNA of the CDR3: TGTGCCAGCAGCTTGCGCTTTTCGACAGGCCTACGCCAGTACTTC.